These 6 T cell receptor beta chains were all obtained from the same sample, sequenced in a study of chemoradiotherapy in HPV16-positive cancers. Method: immunoSEQ multiplex PCR; TCRdb's copy keeps in-frame clones and lacks some. The sample shows fewer than 40,000 clones, approximately 73% of them seen only once. This sample comprised blood, obtained from a patient who underwent chemoradiotherapy. These receptors all come from a human donor with HPV-associated anogenital cancer.

The genes are TRBV4-1 and TRBJ1-2; D might be TRBD1 (5 bases). The CDR3 is 14 residues long. Trimming removed 1 base at V and 8 bases at J, with 14 bases between. CDR1 and CDR2 from the germline V gene are MGHRA and YSYEKL. The CDR3 spells CASSQVGQGWGYTF. In DNA, the CDR3 is TGCGCCAGCAGCCAAGTCGGTCAGGGTTGGGGCTACACCTTC.

This clone was recorded only once. V usage is TRBV9 and J usage is TRBJ1-2, with D maybe TRBD1 (6 bases). There are 13 residues in the CDR3. V was trimmed by 6 bases and J by 6 bases, leaving 15 bases between them. Germline lookup yields CDR1 SGDLS and CDR2 YYNGEE. The CDR3 bases are TGTGCCAGCACCGGGGTAAGGGACAATGGCTACACCTTC. Its protein product is CASTGVRDNGYTF.

This clone was counted a single time. V and J are TRBV5-5 and TRBJ1-6, with D perhaps matching TRBD1 (6 bases). Trimming removed 4 bases from V and 9 bases from J, with 14 bases in between. The germline V gene has CDR1 SGHKS and CDR2 YYEKEE (reference sequence). This CDR3 spans 14 amino acids. The DNA for the CDR3 is TGTGCCAGCAGCCGAGGGGGGGAGGGTTCACCCCTCCACTTT. Translation gives CASSRGGEGSPLHF.

The chain is built from TRBV6-1 and TRBJ2-7; D remains ambiguous. V was trimmed by 5 bases and J by 2 bases, leaving 16 bases between them. The CDR3 consists of 15 residues. Per germline, CDR1 MNHNS and CDR2 SASEGT. CDR3 protein: CASSTLKTPTYEQYF. Written as DNA, the CDR3 is TGTGCCAGCAGTACTCTTAAAACCCCAACCTACGAGCAGTACTTC.

The rearrangement joins TRBV5-1 to TRBJ2-1, with D hard to call. Trimming shortened V by 5 bases and J by 10 bases, and 10 bases separated the two germline ends. CDR1 SGHRS and CDR2 YFSETQ come from the germline V gene. The CDR3 spans 11 residues. CDR3 sequence: CASRTEAEQFF. CDR3 nucleotides: TGCGCCAGCAGAACAGAGGCGGAGCAGTTCTTC.

This clone was seen a handful of times. The chain couples TRBV5-4 to TRBJ1-2; D is undetermined. Germline CDR1 and CDR2: SGHNT and YYREEE (reference sequence). The CDR3 has 12 residues. V was clipped by 2 bases and J by 8 bases, with 10 bases between them. CDR3 coding DNA: TGTGCCAGCAGCTTAGACTTTGGAGGCTACACCTTC. Its protein is CASSLDFGGYTF.